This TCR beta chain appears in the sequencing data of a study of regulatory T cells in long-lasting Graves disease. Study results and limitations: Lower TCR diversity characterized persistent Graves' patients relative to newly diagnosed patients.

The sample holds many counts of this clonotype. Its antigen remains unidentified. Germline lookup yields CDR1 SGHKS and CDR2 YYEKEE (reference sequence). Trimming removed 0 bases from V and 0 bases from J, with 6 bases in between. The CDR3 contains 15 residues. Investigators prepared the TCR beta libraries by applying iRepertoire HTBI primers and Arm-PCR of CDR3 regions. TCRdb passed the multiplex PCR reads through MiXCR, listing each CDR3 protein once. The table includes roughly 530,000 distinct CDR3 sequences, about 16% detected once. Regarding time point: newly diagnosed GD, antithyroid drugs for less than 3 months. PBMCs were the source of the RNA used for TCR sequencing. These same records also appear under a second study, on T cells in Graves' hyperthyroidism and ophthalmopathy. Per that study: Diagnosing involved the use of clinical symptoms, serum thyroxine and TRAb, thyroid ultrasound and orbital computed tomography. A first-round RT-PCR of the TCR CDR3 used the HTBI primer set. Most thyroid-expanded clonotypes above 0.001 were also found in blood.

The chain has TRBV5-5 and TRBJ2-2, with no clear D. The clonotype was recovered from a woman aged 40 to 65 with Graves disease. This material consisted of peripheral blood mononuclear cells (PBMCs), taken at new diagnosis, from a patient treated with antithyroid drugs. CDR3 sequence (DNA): TGTGCCAGCAGCTTGGGACAACCGAACACCGGGGAGCTGTTTTTT. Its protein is CASSLGQPNTGELFF.